This passage covers 6 T cell receptor beta chains from one sample sequenced in a study of T-cell reconstitution after alpha-beta-depleted transplantation in children. The library targeted TCRbeta and was prepared with unique molecular identifiers. TCRdb re-called the PCR reads through MiXCR, storing one row per CDR3 protein. The data hold about 510,000 distinct CDR3 sequences, with 10% to 12% observed a single time. This sample comprised PBMCs, mostly from graft donor cells, obtained 180 days after TCRalphabeta/CD19-depleted stem cell transplant. The receptor set was obtained from a female patient younger than 10 who had a stem cell transplant for aplastic anemia, so the T cells may come from the graft donor.

This rearrangement joins TRBV28 to TRBJ2-7; D perhaps matches TRBD1 (6 bases). CDR1 is MDHEN and CDR2 is SYDVKM in the germline V gene. CDR3 size: 15 residues. V was pared by 5 bases and J by 3 bases, with 17 bases between. CDR3 in amino acids: CASSPLTGYDYEQYF. The CDR3 nucleotides read TGTGCCAGCAGTCCCCTAACAGGGTACGACTACGAGCAGTACTTC.

The CDR3 here is CSVGTGRGDTQYF. The CDR3 DNA reads TGCAGCGTGGGGACAGGTAGGGGAGATACGCAGTATTTT. The gene calls are TRBV29-1 and TRBJ2-3, with TRBD1 identical over 8 bases. Trimming at V came to 6 bases and at J to 5 bases, leaving 7 bases not matched to a gene. The CDR3 loop spans 13 amino acids. Looked up from germline, CDR1 is SQVTM and CDR2 is ANQGSEA.

The rearrangement links TRBV5-1 to TRBJ2-3; maybe TRBD2 (5 bases). The V end lost 0 bases, the J end lost 3 bases, and 20 bases lay between the germline ends. The CDR3 sequence is 18 residues long. The germline V gene encodes CDR1 SGHRS and CDR2 YFSETQ. The CDR3 spells CASSLDSRVAADTDTQYF. The CDR3 bases are TGCGCCAGCAGCTTGGATTCCCGTGTTGCAGCGGATACAGATACGCAGTATTTT. Based on the CDR3 plus reference TRBV5-1 and TRBJ2-3, the full variable domain is KAGVTQTPRYLIKTRGQQVTLSCSPISGHRSVSWYQQTPGQGLQFLFEYFSETQRNKGNFPGRFSGRQFSNSRSEMNVSTLELGDSALYLCASSLDSRVAADTDTQYFGPGTRLTVL.

This clonotype was recorded once. The chain's CDR3 is CASSTAGTAFMNTEAFF. For the CDR3, the DNA is TGTGCCAGCAGCACCGCCGGGACGGCGTTCATGAACACTGAAGCTTTCTTT. The genes are TRBV7-9 and TRBJ1-1; D is perhaps TRBD1 (5 bases). CDR1 is SEHNR, CDR2 FQNEAQ, per germline (reference sequence). V was clipped by 5 bases and J by 0 bases, with 19 bases between them. The CDR3 totals 17 residues.

The gene calls are TRBV6-5 and TRBJ2-3; TRBD2 matches at 13 bases. The V gene end was trimmed by 2 bases and the J gene end by 4 bases; junction bases not matched to a gene: 3. Germline V lookup: CDR1 MNHEY, CDR2 SVGAGI. This CDR3 is 16 amino acids long. Here the CDR3 DNA reads TGTGCCAGCAGTTACGGCACTAGCGGGAGGGCAGATACGCAGTATTTT. It translates to CASSYGTSGRADTQYF.

The genes are TRBV29-1 and TRBJ1-4, with D unclear. This CDR3 comprises 15 residues. V was trimmed by 7 bases and J by 3 bases, leaving 18 bases between them. Per germline, CDR1 SQVTM and CDR2 ANQGSEA. CDR3 region: CSALNLGLANEKLFF. The CDR3 bases are TGCAGCGCCTTGAACTTAGGCCTCGCTAATGAAAAACTGTTTTTT.